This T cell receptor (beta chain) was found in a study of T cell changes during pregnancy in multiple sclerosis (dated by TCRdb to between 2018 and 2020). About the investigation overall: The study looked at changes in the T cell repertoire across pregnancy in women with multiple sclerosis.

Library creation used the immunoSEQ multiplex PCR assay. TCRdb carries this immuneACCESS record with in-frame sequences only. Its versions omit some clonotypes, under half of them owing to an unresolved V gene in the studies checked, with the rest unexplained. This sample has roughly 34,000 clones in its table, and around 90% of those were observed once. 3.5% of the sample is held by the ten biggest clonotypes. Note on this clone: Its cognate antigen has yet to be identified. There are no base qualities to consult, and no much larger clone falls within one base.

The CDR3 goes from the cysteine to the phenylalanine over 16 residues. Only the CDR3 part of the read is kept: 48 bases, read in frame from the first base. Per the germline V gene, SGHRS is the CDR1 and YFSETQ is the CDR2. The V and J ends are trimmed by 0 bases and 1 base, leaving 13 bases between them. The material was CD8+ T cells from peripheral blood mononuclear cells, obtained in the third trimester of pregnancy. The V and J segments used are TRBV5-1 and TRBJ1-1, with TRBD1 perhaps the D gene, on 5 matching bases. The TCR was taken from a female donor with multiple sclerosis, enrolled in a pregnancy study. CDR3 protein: CASSLAVAGPNTEAFF. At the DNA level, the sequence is TGCGCCAGCAGCTTGGCCGTTGCGGGACCGAACACTGAAGCTTTCTTT. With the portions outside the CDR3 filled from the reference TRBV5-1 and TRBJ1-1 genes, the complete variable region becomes KAGVTQTPRYLIKTRGQQVTLSCSPISGHRSVSWYQQTPGQGLQFLFEYFSETQRNKGNFPGRFSGRQFSNSRSEMNVSTLELGDSALYLCASSLAVAGPNTEAFFGQGTRLTVV.